Below, 23 T cell receptor beta chains from the same sample are listed, as sequenced in a study of cytomegalovirus exposure and HLA in healthy donors. In the PCR, 60 Vbeta and 13 Jbeta primers were used. Here immunoSEQ multiplex PCR was the method, and the copy in TCRdb shows in-frame clones only, minus some. The sample records about 180,000 clones, about 80% being singletons. Sequenced sample: PBMCs. Receptors were obtained from a young woman in good health and CMV-seropositive.

The chain employs TRBV9 and TRBJ2-4; tentatively, D is TRBD2 (5 bases). Germline V gene data show CDR1 as SGDLS and CDR2 as YYNGEE. V lost 1 base, J lost 8 bases, and 13 bases lay in between. This CDR3 has 14 amino acids. The CDR3 here is CASSVNSGRDIQYF. CDR3 nucleotide sequence: TGTGCCAGCAGCGTAAACTCGGGGAGAGACATTCAGTACTTC. The variable domain in full, with the rest retrieved from reference TRBV9 and TRBJ2-4, is DSGVTQTPKHLITATGQRVTLRCSPRSGDLSVYWYQQSLDQGLQFLIQYYNGEERAKGNILERFSAQQFPDLHSELNLSSLELGDSALYFCASSVNSGRDIQYFGAGTRLSVL.

The chain joins TRBV2 to TRBJ2-1; 10 bases are shared with TRBD2. CDR3 length: 16 amino acids. Germline loops: CDR1 SNHLY, CDR2 FYNNEI. J lost 7 bases, V lost 0 bases, and 6 bases had no gene match. The DNA of the CDR3 is TGTGCCAGCAGTGAAGCGCTTGGTAGCGGGAGGAATGAGCAGTTCTTC. It yields the protein CASSEALGSGRNEQFF.

The V and J genes are TRBV9 and TRBJ2-2, with 7 positions matching TRBD1. CDR1 SGDLS and CDR2 YYNGEE come from the germline V gene. This CDR3 has 14 amino acids. J was trimmed by 4 bases and V by 1 base; bases with no gene match: 1. In DNA form, the CDR3 reads TGTGCCAGCAGCGTAAGACAGGGCACCGGGGAGCTGTTTTTT. Translating gives CASSVRQGTGELFF.

This clone was recorded a few times. Here the CDR3 DNA reads TGTGCCAGCAGTTCCGGACAGGGCCTAATCAACACTGAAGCTTTCTTT. Its protein product is CASSSGQGLINTEAFF. The J gene is TRBJ1-1, the V gene TRBV28, with 8 positions matching TRBD1. CDR3 length: 16 residues. The V gene's germline CDR1 is MDHEN and CDR2 SYDVKM. Trimming took 4 bases from V and 2 from J; bases not matched to a gene: 9.

This clone was found a few times. The chain links TRBV11-2 to TRBJ2-1, with D tentatively TRBD2 (6 bases). The germline V gene encodes CDR1 SGHAT and CDR2 FQNNGV. The V and J ends lost 5 bases and 7 bases respectively, with 12 bases between them. This CDR3 has 13 residues. DNA for the CDR3: TGTGCCAGCAGCCGGGACTTAGATAATGAGCAGTTCTTC. Translation gives CASSRDLDNEQFF.

The J gene is TRBJ2-5, the V gene TRBV21-1; TRBD2 reflects the table's D call only, with no check against the DNA. TRBV21-1 is a listed pseudogene. This CDR3 is 16 amino acids long. CDR3 residues: CASSARGRRSQETQYF. Here the CDR3 DNA reads TGTGCCAGCAGCGCACGAGGAAGGCGGTCTCAAGAGACCCAGTACTTC.

The chain uses TRBV5-8 and TRBJ2-5, with D perhaps TRBD2 (5 bases). Trimming pared 0 bases from V and 2 bases from J, leaving 8 bases between. Germline values: CDR1 SGHTS, CDR2 YDEGEE. The CDR3 sequence is 14 residues long. The DNA for the CDR3 is TGTGCCAGCAGCTTGGATACTAGTCAAGAGACCCAGTACTTC. It specifies CASSLDTSQETQYF.

The rearrangement joins TRBV19 to TRBJ2-1; the match to TRBD2 covers 13 bases. CDR3 length equals 17 residues. Germline V CDR1 and CDR2: LNHDA, SQIVND (reference sequence). The J segment lost 2 bases and the V segment lost 5 bases, leaving 6 bases of the junction unmatched. For the CDR3, the DNA is TGTGCCAGTAGTGCCAGGACTAGCGGGAGCCCCTACAATGAGCAGTTCTTC. This translates into CASSARTSGSPYNEQFF. Variable domain in full (rest from reference TRBV19 and TRBJ2-1): DGGITQSPKYLFRKEGQNVTLSCEQNLNHDAMYWYRQDPGQGLRLIYYSQIVNDFQKGDIAEGYSVSREKKESFPLTVTSAQKNPTAFYLCASSARTSGSPYNEQFFGPGTRLTVL.

J is TRBJ1-1 and V is TRBV11-3; D is undetermined. Per germline, CDR1 SGHNT and CDR2 YENEEA. The CDR3 length is 13 residues. Trimming shortened V by 2 bases and J by 0 bases, and 4 bases separated the two germline ends. The CDR3 sequence is CASSLSLNTEAFF. The CDR3 DNA is TGTGCCAGCAGCTTATCATTGAACACTGAAGCTTTCTTT.

The chain couples TRBV19 to TRBJ1-3; TRBD1 is a possible D gene (6 bases). The CDR3 runs 16 residues. V lost 2 bases to trimming and J lost 1 base, with 12 bases between them. From germline, CDR1 is LNHDA and CDR2 SQIVND (reference sequence). CDR3 coding DNA: TGTGCCAGTAGTATATCTCGGACAGCTTCTGGAAACACCATATATTTT. This encodes CASSISRTASGNTIYF.

This rearrangement joins TRBV6-1 to TRBJ1-2; 9 bases line up with TRBD1. The CDR3 covers 15 residues. Germline CDR1 and CDR2: MNHNS and SASEGT. V trimming: 4 bases; J trimming: 6 bases; junction bases outside the gene matches: 9. CDR3: CASSAEWDRVNGYTF. The DNA of the CDR3 is TGTGCCAGCAGTGCCGAATGGGACAGGGTAAATGGCTACACCTTC.

The chain joins TRBV27 to TRBJ2-5; TRBD2 matches 9 bases. The V and J ends lost 3 bases and 4 bases, in that order; junction bases with no gene match: 9. Germline V CDR1 and CDR2: MNHEY, SMNVEV (reference sequence). CDR3 length: 16 residues. DNA for the CDR3: TGTGCCAGCAGTTTGGGTAGCGGGAGCCCTCTAGAGACCCAGTACTTC. It specifies CASSLGSGSPLETQYF.

V is TRBV7-9 and J is TRBJ2-1; D possibly corresponds to TRBD2 (6 bases). The germline V and J ends were trimmed by 6 bases and 1 base, with 13 bases remaining between them. This CDR3 is 15 amino acids long. Germline assignment: CDR1 SEHNR and CDR2 FQNEAQ (reference sequence). CDR3 coding DNA: TGTGCCAGCAGAATAAGGGGAGGATCCTACAATGAGCAGTTCTTC. The encoded protein is CASRIRGGSYNEQFF.

J is TRBJ1-4 and V is TRBV4-2; D ambiguous. The CDR3 runs to 15 residues. V was shortened by 1 base and J by 0 bases, with 6 bases between the two germline ends. Germline CDR1 and CDR2: LGHNA and YNFKEQ. CDR3 in amino acids: CASSQGTATNEKLFF. The DNA for the CDR3 is TGTGCCAGCAGCCAAGGCACTGCAACTAATGAAAAACTGTTTTTT.

The chain combines TRBV5-5 with TRBJ1-4, with 7 positions matching TRBD1. Trimming at V came to 1 base and at J to 7 bases, leaving 7 bases not matched to a gene. In germline, CDR1 is SGHKS, CDR2 YYEKEE (reference sequence). This CDR3 has 15 amino acids. CDR3: CASSLLEGAFEKLFF. In DNA, the CDR3 is TGTGCCAGCAGCTTGTTGGAGGGGGCTTTTGAAAAACTGTTTTTT. Together with reference TRBV5-5 and TRBJ1-4, the CDR3 gives the full variable domain: DAGVTQSPTHLIKTRGQQVTLRCSPISGHKSVSWYQQVLGQGPQFIFQYYEKEERGRGNFPDRFSARQFPNYSSELNVNALLLGDSALYLCASSLLEGAFEKLFFGSGTQLSVL.

The rearrangement links TRBV5-6 to TRBJ1-5, with 8 bases that match TRBD1. This CDR3 comprises 16 residues. V lost 0 bases to trimming and J lost 2 bases; unmatched junction nucleotides: 4. Germline loops: CDR1 SGHDT, CDR2 YYEEEE. The CDR3 loop is CASSLGAGGGNQPQHF. The CDR3 DNA is TGTGCCAGCAGCTTGGGGGCAGGGGGCGGCAATCAGCCCCAGCATTTT.

V gene TRBV6-6 combines with J gene TRBJ2-7, with a tentative D call TRBD2 (7 bases). The CDR3 runs 13 residues. V lost 0 bases and J 8 bases, leaving 11 bases between the germline ends. Germline V lookup: CDR1 MNHNY, CDR2 SVGAGI (reference sequence). In DNA, the CDR3 is TGTGCCAGCAGTTACTCGGGGGGGGCTCAGCAGTACTTC. It specifies CASSYSGGAQQYF.

This chain joins TRBV30 and TRBJ2-5, with D perhaps matching TRBD1 (6 bases). CDR3 length: 15 amino acids. The V gene's germline CDR1 is GTSNPN and CDR2 SVGIG (reference sequence). Trimming cost V 3 bases and J 5 bases, with 19 bases left between them. The CDR3 DNA reads TGTGCCTGGAGCGGCCAGGGGATGGTAATGGAGACCCAGTACTTC. Its protein product is CAWSGQGMVMETQYF.

This clone was detected once. The V and J genes are TRBV5-1 and TRBJ2-5; 12 nucleotides agree with TRBD2. Germline CDR1 reads SGHRS; CDR2 reads YFSETQ. J was trimmed by 5 bases and V by 4 bases; bases with no gene match: 9. The CDR3 extends over 16 amino acids. Here the CDR3 DNA reads TGCGCCAGCAGCCAAGGGACTAGCGGGCCGGGGGAGACCCAGTACTTC. Its protein is CASSQGTSGPGETQYF.

The CDR3 coding sequence is TGTGCCAGCAGCGTACAGAGCTCCTATAATTCACCCCTCCACTTT. It is translated as CASSVQSSYNSPLHF. V is TRBV7-2 and J is TRBJ1-6; no firm D call. CDR1 is SGHTA and CDR2 is FQGNSA in the germline V gene. V dropped 5 bases and J dropped 0 bases, with 8 bases sitting between them. The CDR3 length is 15 residues.

The V and J genes are TRBV15 and TRBJ1-6; D gene ambiguous. Trimming pared 0 bases from V and 9 bases from J, leaving 18 bases between. CDR3 length: 17 amino acids. The germline V gene has CDR1 LNHNV and CDR2 YYDKDF (reference sequence). CDR3 region: CATSRDSPAEGGSPLHF. The CDR3 bases are TGTGCCACCAGCAGAGATTCCCCTGCGGAGGGAGGTTCACCCCTCCACTTT.

This clone was seen a few times. The CDR3 DNA reads as TGTGCCACCAGCAGCGGGGTCTTAGGTGAAAAACTGTTTTTT. It yields the protein CATSSGVLGEKLFF. The J gene is TRBJ1-4, the V gene TRBV15; D remains unclear. V lost 3 bases and J lost 7, with 12 bases in between. CDR1 is LNHNV and CDR2 is YYDKDF in the germline V gene (reference sequence). The CDR3 has 14 amino acids.

This chain connects TRBV27 to TRBJ2-3, with TRBD2 matching over 7 bases. V lost 5 bases, J lost 1 base, and 6 bases stayed unmatched. The CDR3 is 15 amino acids. The V gene's germline CDR1 is MNHEY and CDR2 SMNVEV (reference sequence). CDR3 protein: CASSHGLAGTDTQYF. CDR3 DNA: TGTGCCAGCAGTCACGGGCTAGCGGGCACAGATACGCAGTATTTT.